This TCR beta chain comes out of a study of OX40 agonist ivuxolimab in advanced cancers. Study-level information: Eligibility admitted prior anti-PD-1, anti-PD-L1 or anti-CTLA-4 therapy; roughly 39% had some. Partial responses were achieved by three patients: one hepatocellular carcinoma, two cutaneous melanoma.

In this sample, this clone turned up a few times. From germline, CDR1 is MDHEN and CDR2 SYDVKM. The CDR3 has 15 residues. The V segment lost 6 bases and the J segment 4 bases; nucleotides outside the gene matches: 11. The protocol was immunoSEQ multiplex PCR, while the TCRdb copy is restricted to in-frame clones and leaves out a portion. The table has some 80,000 clones, around 94% seen once. The sequence derives from an adult with an advanced solid tumor such as melanoma, head and neck, liver or kidney cancer. The source material was CD4+ or CD8+ T cells sorted from blood, sampled in a trial of the OX40 agonist ivuxolimab. The chain is built from TRBV28 and TRBJ1-2, with 7 bases lining up with TRBD1. CDR3 in DNA: TGTGCCAGCAGGGGGGACAGCCCTAGGGTCTATGGCTACACCTTC. Its protein product is CASRGDSPRVYGYTF.